Shown below are 6 T cell receptor beta chains from a single sample sequenced in a study of control samples from healthy donors and cancer patients. The data were produced by immunoSEQ multiplex PCR, yet TCRdb's version contains in-frame clones alone and is incomplete. Counted here are some 160,000 clones, 90% to 95% occurring once; the ten biggest clones make up about 8.5%. The sequencing sample was made of blood. These receptors all stem from a woman between 35 and 50 years old in good health.

J is TRBJ1-4 and V is TRBV28; D is possibly TRBD1 (6 bases). Germline CDR1 MDHEN, CDR2 SYDVKM. V shed 2 bases and J shed 8 bases, with 12 bases lying between them. The CDR3 covers 14 residues. The CDR3 DNA reads as TGTGCCAGCAGTTTACCGGGGGCGCGGGAAAAACTGTTTTTT. Its protein is CASSLPGAREKLFF. Variable domain in full (rest from reference TRBV28 and TRBJ1-4): DVKVTQSSRYLVKRTGEKVFLECVQDMDHENMFWYRQDPGLGLRLIYFSYDVKMKEKGDIPEGYSVSREKKERFSLILESASTNQTSMYLCASSLPGAREKLFFGSGTQLSVL.

The gene calls are TRBV5-4 and TRBJ1-5, with D maybe TRBD1 (6 bases). Per the germline V gene, CDR1 is SGHNT and CDR2 is YYREEE (reference sequence). With 1 base removed from V and 2 bases from J, the gap between germline ends came to 13 bases. The CDR3 totals 16 residues. CDR3 nucleotide sequence: TGTGCCAGCAGCTTGTTTGACGGGGGCGGCAATCAGCCCCAGCATTTT. Amino acids: CASSLFDGGGNQPQHF.

The DNA for the CDR3 is TGTGCCAGCAGCTTGGGACTTACAGGGGAATTCTCCTACGAGCAGTACTTC. Its protein product is CASSLGLTGEFSYEQYF. The rearrangement joins TRBV5-4 to TRBJ2-7; the match to TRBD1 covers 7 bases. CDR3 size: 17 residues. Germline V gene lookup returns CDR1 SGHNT and CDR2 YYREEE (reference sequence). The V gene end was trimmed by 0 bases and the J gene end by 0 bases; junction bases not matched to a gene: 9.

The chain joins TRBV9 to TRBJ1-3, with TRBD1 as a possible D gene (5 bases). CDR3 length: 15 amino acids. CDR1 and CDR2 from the germline V gene are SGDLS and YYNGEE. Trimming left V 0 bases short and J 8 bases short, with 15 bases between. This CDR3 is CASSVAGGLVDTIYF. In nucleotides, the CDR3 is TGTGCCAGCAGCGTAGCGGGGGGTTTGGTGGACACCATATATTTT.

J is TRBJ1-6 and V is TRBV2, with 7 bases matching TRBD1. The junction had 3 bases not matched to a gene; V was cut back by 7 bases and J by 6 bases. The CDR3 totals 13 residues. Germline CDR1 reads SNHLY; CDR2 reads FYNNEI. Here the CDR3 DNA reads TGTGCCAGCATTCGGGACAGTAATTCACCCCTCCACTTT. Its protein product is CASIRDSNSPLHF. The entire variable domain, with the rest obtained from reference TRBV2 and TRBJ1-6, is as follows: EPEVTQTPSHQVTQMGQEVILRCVPISNHLYFYWYRQILGQKVEFLVSFYNNEISEKSEIFDDQFSVERPDGSNFTLKIRSTKLEDSAMYFCASIRDSNSPLHFGNGTRLTVT.

The V and J genes are TRBV15 and TRBJ1-2; D is unclear. The germline V and J ends were trimmed by 0 bases and 1 base, with 9 bases remaining between them. This CDR3 is 15 amino acids long. Germline CDR1 and CDR2: LNHNV and YYDKDF (reference sequence). The DNA for the CDR3 is TGTGCCACCAGCAGAGATCAGAGCGGTAACTATGGCTACACCTTC. Translated: CATSRDQSGNYGYTF.